This T cell receptor beta chain was sequenced for a study of cytomegalovirus exposure and HLA in healthy donors. As for the study in general: A subsequent analysis stated that the 120 or so validation repertoires were run on the same platform as the roughly 670 first-cohort repertoires.

Method: immunoSEQ multiplex PCR; TCRdb's copy keeps in-frame clones and lacks some. The data hold around 300,000 clones, with around 85% observed a single time. With respect to this clone: As yet, its antigen is unknown.

CDR1 is SGHTA and CDR2 is FQGNSA in the germline V gene. The CDR3 extends over 18 amino acids. Trimming took 5 bases from V and 4 from J; bases not matched to a gene: 17. Whole-study findings and limits: Cytomegalovirus-associated TCR beta chains were listed, numbering more than 150. Clusters of TCRs from the first cohort tended to co-occur in the roughly 120 validation repertoires (as a later analysis found). CMV antigen specificity was confirmed in vitro for a few CMV-associated chains.

Sequenced sample: PBMCs. This TCR was sampled from a woman under 30 in good health and CMV-seronegative. V is TRBV7-2 and J is TRBJ1-2; 9 bases align to TRBD1. The CDR3 nucleotides are TGTGCCAGCAGCCCAAGGGACAGGGCCTCCTCGCGATTCTATGGCTACACCTTC. It translates to CASSPRDRASSRFYGYTF.